This TCR beta chain originates from a study of response to subunit inactivated influenza vaccine. This CDR3 is 12 amino acids long. Trimming stripped 0 bases from V and 8 bases from J, with 5 bases between. Germline V lookup: CDR1 MGHDK, CDR2 SYGVNS. Study-level points and caveats: Each seasonal flu vaccination may recruit only limited new T cells, authors suggested.

From the RT-PCR reads, TCRdb called clonotypes with MiXCR, one entry per CDR3 protein. The top ten clones hold over 9.5% of a sample with about 480,000 distinct CDR3 sequences, approximately 11% of them seen once. This clonotype was counted a few times. Its antigen is unidentified. The J gene is TRBJ2-1, the V gene TRBV25-1, with no clear D. Sequencing was performed on PBMCs from blood, taken roughly 46 days after vaccination. The clonotype comes from a man aged 50 to 60 who received an inactivated influenza vaccine. Here the CDR3 reads CASSEYSHEQFF. DNA for the CDR3: TGTGCCAGCAGTGAATATTCTCATGAGCAGTTCTTC.